This T cell receptor (beta chain) was recorded in a study of blood T cell repertoires in COVID-19. For the study at large: From T cells, B-cell-depleted T cells, or PBMCs came the material, which was cDNA or gDNA.

Patients at the Seattle site were enrolled during active infection and followed longitudinally. Sequencing was performed with immunoSEQ multiplex PCR; in TCRdb, only in-frame clones are kept and a portion is missing. The table lists 150,000 to 200,000 clones, around 83% of them singletons. Germline CDR1 and CDR2: LNHDA and SQIVND (reference sequence). This CDR3 has 14 residues. Trimming at V came to 6 bases and at J to 3 bases, leaving 4 bases not matched to a gene. Material: peripheral blood. V gene TRBV19 combines with J gene TRBJ2-2, with TRBD1 identical over 7 bases. The source of this sequence is a woman in her 70s with COVID-19, enrolled during active disease. DNA for the CDR3: TGTGCCAGTAGATGGGACAGCGACACCGGGGAGCTGTTTTTT. Amino acids: CASRWDSDTGELFF.